This record concerns one TCR beta chain sequence. This clone occurred once. Its recognized antigen is unknown. There are no base qualities to consult, and no much larger clone falls within one base. CDR1 and CDR2 were assigned from the germline V gene as SGHRS and YFSETQ. From V the trimming removes 3 bases and from J it removes 8 bases, while the gene matches leave 5 bases of the junction unaccounted for. The CDR3 numbers 14 residues from cysteine through phenylalanine. Only the CDR3 DNA is retained, 42 bases long and in frame from the first base. The data were taken from a study of cytomegalovirus exposure and HLA in healthy donors (dated by TCRdb to the late 2010s). In terms of the full investigation: An earlier analysis of roughly 570 of the donors reported 276 Gb of sequence data and around 120 million unique TCR beta sequences obtained from approximately 180 million T cells. Every repertoire in the discovery cohort had been generated on one and the same sequencing platform. A later genetic analysis took genome-wide SNP genotypes for about 65% of the 666 donors and used that subset as a discovery cohort. Donor age, sex, ethnicity and CMV serostatus were compiled alongside the repertoire data. Using immunosequencing, the study profiled T cell repertoires from 640 or so subjects and related those repertoires to cytomegalovirus serostatus. The study was designed to test whether signatures of past pathogen exposure could be identified by cataloging public T cell receptors. HLA typing covered class I and class II loci at four-digit resolution. An earlier analysis of some 600 of the donors applied high-throughput TCR beta sequencing to assess whether each TCR beta V gene segment acted as functional or pseudogenic. Typing coverage differed by locus: A, B, C, DRB1 and DQB1 were typed in about 620-630 donors, DQA1 in about 550, DPA1 in 600 to 610, and DPB1 in around 440. Across approximately 400 genotyped donors of the cohort, an average of about 240,000 unique TCR beta nucleotide sequences per donor were sequenced, and approximately 17% of those sequences were non-productive. To predict cytomegalovirus infection status, the study brought together high-throughput TCR immunosequencing, statistical association of individual TCRs with disease status, and machine learning. To study patterns of TCR occurrence, a later analysis re-analyzed previously published TCR beta repertoires from around 700 donors and added high-resolution HLA genotyping. Rather than drawing on any new phenotypic data, the later analysis identified candidate immune exposures from TCR beta sequences and the way those sequences occurred across donors. A few DR-DQ haplotypes were handled as single units for association and clustering because linkage in the cohort was strong. Roughly 300 gigabases of sequencing data and roughly 81 million unique TCR sequences made up an early release that covered approximately 620 HLA-typed donors. A separate validation cohort of approximately 120 different subjects was used in addition to the roughly 700-subject first cohort. Of the 300 to 500 genotyped donors, approximately 80% were placed in the genetic ancestry cluster associated with self-reported Caucasian donors.

General study outcomes and caveats: Several of the top co-occurrence clusters appeared to be linked to parvovirus B19, influenza, CMV and Epstein-Barr virus, according to a later analysis. In both the original and validation cohorts, the classifier was reported to diagnose cytomegalovirus status with high specificity and sensitivity. Correlated functional status among segregating V segments might reflect linkage disequilibrium, but an unknown experimental factor could not be ruled out. The cohort was sequenced for TCR beta chains only, and without alpha or paired-chain data the features that could be detected were limited. In vitro tests confirmed that a few of the cytomegalovirus-associated TCR beta chains recognize cytomegalovirus antigens. Because HLA typing was missing for some donors at each locus, association tests included only the typed subset. A group of highly shared sequence variants was considered likely to be a technical artifact of the sequencing pipeline. Most TCR sequences were observed very rarely across donors, whereas some public TCRs were present in many individuals. A total of 150 to 200 TCR beta chains were listed by the study as associated with cytomegalovirus. The presence/absence analyses assumed that sequencing depth was roughly uniform across donors, and that assumption may not be true. A later analysis found that HLA-associated TCR beta chains were more clonally expanded and had lower generation probabilities than equally common non-associated chains. The authors suggested that the approach could potentially be generalized to other disease states and immunological phenotypes. The 87-base-pair reads could not distinguish some IMGT-functional V segments, including TRBV6-2 and TRBV6-3, so those segments were excluded. Broadly in line with IMGT annotations, most TCR beta V segments showed up in productive rearrangements about 87% or about 30% of the time in an earlier analysis of 450 to 750 of the donors. In a later genetic analysis, fewer N-insertions in productive TCRs were reported among donors in an Asian-associated ancestry cluster than the roughly 640-donor mean. The only immune exposure information available for the cohort was CMV serostatus. An association between a missense DCLRE1C variant and V-gene and J-gene trimming of TCR beta chains was found in a later genetic analysis and replicated in an independent cohort. Most CMV-associated TCR beta chains appeared to be HLA-restricted in a later analysis, and the HLA associations seemed to be driven largely by CMV exposure. In a later analysis, the rate of TCR association differed among HLA loci, with DRB1 alleles having the most associated TCRs and HLA-C alleles having the fewest. When HLA alleles, especially DR and DQ, strongly co-occurred, attributing TCR associations to individual alleles was difficult. Specific HLA alleles were associated with 15,000 to 20,000 TCR beta sequences at a false discovery rate of 0.05 in a later analysis. Because counts were too low, approximately 18 rarely observed V segments, including chromosome 9 orphons, were excluded from the earlier analysis of 587 of the donors. A further reported finding was that TCR beta sequences accurately predicted the HLA-A and HLA-B alleles for most subjects in the first cohort.

In total, approximately 610 healthy bone marrow donors made up the cohort. All cohort members were sampled while nominally healthy, although unrecorded immune exposures were likely present. The donor was CMV seronegative and belonged to the group of several hundred seronegative cohort members. A peripheral blood sample was provided by each donor, and peripheral blood mononuclear cells were used for TCR beta sequencing. The Qiagen DNeasy Blood Extraction Kit was used to extract genomic DNA from the blood cell samples. Library prep was done by the immunoSEQ multiplex PCR assay. For the multiplex PCR, a mixture combining 60 forward primers for TCR Vbeta segments and 13 reverse primers for TCR Jbeta segments was used. A multiplex PCR assay on genomic DNA amplified the CDR3 region of rearranged TCR beta genes. Amplified TCR beta libraries were sequenced as 87-base-pair reads on the Illumina HiSeq System. In the authors' own workflow: A later analysis counted 75 million to 100 million unique TCR beta chains across the 690 or so repertoires, and roughly 11 million of these chains were shared by at least two donors. Raw reads were error-corrected and collapsed into unique sequences with a nearest-neighbor algorithm that merged closely related sequences to remove PCR and sequencing errors. To assign V, D and J gene segments, CDR3 sequences were aligned to IMGT reference sequences. Each retained sequence needed at least a six-nucleotide match to both a V gene segment and a J gene segment. A rearrangement was called productive if the CDR3 had no stop codons and remained in frame with V and J, and every other rearrangement was called non-productive. Following IMGT convention, CDR3 was defined as the stretch from the second conserved V-encoded cysteine up to the conserved J-encoded phenylalanine. The earlier analysis of some 550 of the donors excluded any sequence lacking an unambiguous match to a single V gene segment. An earlier analysis of 550 to 650 of the donors classified V segments as functional when productive rearrangements were above 56.7% and as segregating when the standard deviation between donors was above 5%. A statistical classification framework was built for diagnosing cytomegalovirus status from the catalog of TCR beta chain sequences. In a later analysis, V and J genes were assigned by comparing TCR nucleotide sequences against IMGT/GENE-DB human TR gene sequences. A later analysis assigned CDR3 sequences and most-parsimonious VDJ recombination scenarios with the TCRdist pipeline. In a later analysis, every TCR beta chain was defined by the combination of its CDR3 amino acid sequence and its V-gene family, and reads without a unique V-gene family were dropped. In a later analysis, 450 to 600 highly shared, low-generation-probability nucleotide sequences were removed to address suspected cross-contamination and a sequencing artifact. In a later analysis, a clonal expansion index was calculated for each public chain from normalized within-repertoire ranks of inferred template counts. In a later analysis, generation probabilities were computed with a VDJ recombination model fitted to out-of-frame rearrangements, and the resulting probabilities were checked against IGoR. In a later analysis, TCR-TCR, TCR-HLA and TCR-CMV co-occurrence was scored with hypergeometric tests, and a repertoire-size bias correction was applied to TCR pairs. A later analysis estimated false discovery rates by permuting HLA or CMV assignments 20 times. In a later analysis, co-occurring TCRs were grouped using DBSCAN, with TCRdist sequence similarity added in when clustering inside HLA-allele-positive subsets. For co-occurrence clustering, repertoires with fewer than 30,000 or more than 120,000 public chains were excluded, along with a handful of repertoires with anomalous nucleotide sharing. TCRdb obtained this table from immuneACCESS and retained in-frame rearrangements with V and J assigned. These tables miss some clones; where compared with another copy, unresolved V genes account for less than half of the shortfall, and the remainder is unexplained. V and J calls and clone size come straight from that table; D and trimming were deduced from the DNA. Present in this sample are over 150,000 clones, 87% of which were seen just once. About 0.85% of the sample is held by the ten biggest clonotypes.

Sequenced material: PBMCs. The clonotype comes from a woman aged 25 to 39 in good health and CMV-seronegative. The V and J genes are TRBV5-1 and TRBJ2-1, with 10 middle bases fitting TRBD1. CDR3 region: CASSSGQGGDEQFF. The nucleotides are TGCGCCAGCAGCTCTGGACAGGGGGGTGATGAGCAGTTCTTC.